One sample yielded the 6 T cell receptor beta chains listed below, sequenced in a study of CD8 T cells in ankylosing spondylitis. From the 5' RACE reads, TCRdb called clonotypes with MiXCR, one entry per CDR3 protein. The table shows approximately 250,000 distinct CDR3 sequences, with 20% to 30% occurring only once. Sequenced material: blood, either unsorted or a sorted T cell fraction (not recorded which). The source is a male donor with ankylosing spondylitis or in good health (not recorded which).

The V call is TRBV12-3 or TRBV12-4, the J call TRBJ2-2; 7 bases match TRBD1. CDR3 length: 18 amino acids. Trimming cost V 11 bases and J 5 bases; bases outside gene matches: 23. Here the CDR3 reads CALSLGSQGRLRTGELFF. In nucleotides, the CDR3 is TGTGCCCTCAGTTTAGGGTCACAGGGGAGACTAAGGACCGGGGAGCTGTTTTTT.

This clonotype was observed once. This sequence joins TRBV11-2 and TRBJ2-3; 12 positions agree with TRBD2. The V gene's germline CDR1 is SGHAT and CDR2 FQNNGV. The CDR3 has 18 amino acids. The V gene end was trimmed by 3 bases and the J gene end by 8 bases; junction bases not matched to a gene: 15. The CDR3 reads CASSFVGLAGTSGVTQYF. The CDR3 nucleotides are TGTGCCAGCAGCTTCGTCGGACTAGCGGGGACGTCCGGGGTTACGCAGTATTTT.

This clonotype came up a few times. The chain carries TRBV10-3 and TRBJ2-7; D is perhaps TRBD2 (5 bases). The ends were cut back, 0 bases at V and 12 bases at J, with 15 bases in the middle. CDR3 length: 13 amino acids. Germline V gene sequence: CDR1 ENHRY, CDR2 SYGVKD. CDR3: CAISESTGLNMYF. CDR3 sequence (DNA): TGTGCCATCAGTGAGTCTACCGGACTCAATATGTACTTC.

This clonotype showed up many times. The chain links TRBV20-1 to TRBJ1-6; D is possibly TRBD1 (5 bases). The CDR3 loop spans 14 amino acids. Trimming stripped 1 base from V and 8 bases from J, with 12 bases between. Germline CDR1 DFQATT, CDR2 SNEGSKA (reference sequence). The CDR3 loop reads CSARVDGGDSPLHF. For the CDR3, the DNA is TGCAGTGCTAGAGTTGACGGGGGAGATTCACCCCTCCACTTT.

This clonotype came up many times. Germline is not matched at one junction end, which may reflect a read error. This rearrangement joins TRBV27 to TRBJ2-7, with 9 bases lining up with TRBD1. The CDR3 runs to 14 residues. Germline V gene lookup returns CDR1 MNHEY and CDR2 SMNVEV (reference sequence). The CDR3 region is CASIDTGGSFEQYF. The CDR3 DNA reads TGTGCCAGCATTGATACAGGGGGCTCCTTCGAGCAGTACTTC.

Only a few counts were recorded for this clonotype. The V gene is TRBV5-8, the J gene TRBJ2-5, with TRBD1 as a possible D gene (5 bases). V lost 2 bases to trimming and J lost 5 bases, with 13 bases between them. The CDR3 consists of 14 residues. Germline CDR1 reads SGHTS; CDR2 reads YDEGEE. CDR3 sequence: CASSFQGGRETQYF. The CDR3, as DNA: TGTGCCAGCAGCTTCCAGGGTGGTCGGGAGACCCAGTACTTC.